This T cell receptor beta chain originates from a study of identical twins. Study-level findings and limits: Rather than following the same donors, the conclusions depended on cross-sectional statistical analysis.

The CDR3 sequence is 13 residues long. Germline V gene data show CDR1 as MDHEN and CDR2 as SYDVKM. V lost 2 bases to trimming and J lost 8 bases, with 10 bases between them. This clonotype came up many times. Its target is unknown. With template switching, a universal primer site was added, and the cDNA carried unique molecular identifiers. TCRdb recomputed calls from the 5' RACE reads with MiXCR, one row per CDR3 protein. Of about 240,000 distinct CDR3 sequences listed, about 10% are singletons. This clonotype originated in a man aged 50 to 60 in good health. Sequencing was performed on memory T cells sorted from blood. The chain uses TRBV28 and TRBJ2-1; D gene ambiguous. The CDR3 reads CASSLPSGDEQFF. The CDR3 DNA is TGTGCCAGCAGTTTACCAAGTGGTGATGAGCAGTTCTTC.